This T cell receptor (beta chain) was found in a study of patients and donors after allogeneic stem cell transplantation. The CDR3 is made up of 13 amino acids. Germline loops: CDR1 SGHRS, CDR2 YFSETQ. The V end was cut by 7 bases, the J end by 5 bases, with 15 bases between. TCRdb used MiXCR to reprocess the RT-PCR reads, holding one entry per CDR3 protein. The top ten hold 5% to 6.5% of the sample, which has 900,000 to 1,000,000 distinct CDR3 sequences, roughly 18% seen once. This clonotype was found a few times. This chain uses TRBV5-1 with TRBJ2-5; no clear D gene. Specimen: blood, either unsorted or a sorted T cell fraction (not recorded which). The clonotype was recovered from a human donor who was either an allogeneic HSCT recipient or a stem cell or donor lymphocyte infusion donor (not recorded which). It is not recorded whose cells these are; they may come from a transplant donor. Written as DNA, the CDR3 is TGCGCCAGCTGTCTAGGCCCTGGGGAGACCCAGTACTTC. It is translated as CASCLGPGETQYF.